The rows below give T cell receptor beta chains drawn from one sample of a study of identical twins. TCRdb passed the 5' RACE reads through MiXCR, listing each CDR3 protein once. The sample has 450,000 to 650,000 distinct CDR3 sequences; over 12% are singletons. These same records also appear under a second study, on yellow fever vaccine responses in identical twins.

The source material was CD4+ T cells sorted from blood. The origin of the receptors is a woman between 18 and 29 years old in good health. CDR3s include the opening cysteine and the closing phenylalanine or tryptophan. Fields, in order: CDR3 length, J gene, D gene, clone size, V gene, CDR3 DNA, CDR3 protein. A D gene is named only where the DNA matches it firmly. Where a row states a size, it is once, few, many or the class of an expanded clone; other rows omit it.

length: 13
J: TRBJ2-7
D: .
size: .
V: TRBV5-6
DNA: TGTGCCAGCAGCTCGGACCGGTGGAATACACAGTACTTC
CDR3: CASSSDRWNTQYF

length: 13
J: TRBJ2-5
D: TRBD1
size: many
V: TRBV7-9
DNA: TGTTCGTCCCGGGACAGGGAAAGAGAGACCCAGTACTTC
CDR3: CSSRDRERETQYF

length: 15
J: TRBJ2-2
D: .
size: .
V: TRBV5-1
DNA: TGCGCCAGCAGGGAGGGGACCCAGAACACCGGGGAGCTGTTTTTT
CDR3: CASREGTQNTGELFF

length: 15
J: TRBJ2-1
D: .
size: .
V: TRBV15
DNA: TGTGCCACTAATCGAGGGGAGGGGGCCTACAATGAGCAGTTCTTC
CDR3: CATNRGEGAYNEQFF

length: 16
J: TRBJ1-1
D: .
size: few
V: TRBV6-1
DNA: TGTGCCAGCAGCAGGACAGCGACAGTGTCCGGGACTGAAGCTTTCTTT
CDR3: CASSRTATVSGTEAFF

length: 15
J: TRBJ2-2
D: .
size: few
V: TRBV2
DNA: TGTGCCAGCACGGGCAGGGTCATAGACACCGGGGAGCTGTTTTTT
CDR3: CASTGRVIDTGELFF

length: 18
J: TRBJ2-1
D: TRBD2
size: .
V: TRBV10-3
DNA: TGTGCCATCAGTGAGTCAACTAGCGGATTGAGCTCCTACAATGAGCAGTTCTTC
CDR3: CAISESTSGLSSYNEQFF

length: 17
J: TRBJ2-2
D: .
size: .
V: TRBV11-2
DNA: TGTGCCAGCAGCTTAGGTCTTCACCGACCGAACACCGGGGAGCTGTTTTTT
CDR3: CASSLGLHRPNTGELFF

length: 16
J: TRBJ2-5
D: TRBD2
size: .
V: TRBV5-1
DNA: TGCGCCAGCAGCTTTGGGACTAGCGGGGGGGACGAGACCCAGTACTTC
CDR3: CASSFGTSGGDETQYF

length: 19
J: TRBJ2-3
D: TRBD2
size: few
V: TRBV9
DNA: TGTGCCAGCAGCGGGAAAAGGACTAGCGGGAGCGTAAACACAGATACGCAGTATTTT
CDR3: CASSGKRTSGSVNTDTQYF

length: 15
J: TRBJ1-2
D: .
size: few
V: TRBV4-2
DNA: TGTGCCAGCAGCCAAGTTACAGGAGCAAACTATGGCTACACCTTC
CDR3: CASSQVTGANYGYTF

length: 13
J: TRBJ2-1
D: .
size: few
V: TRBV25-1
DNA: TGTGCCAGCAGTGAATGGTCTTACAATGAGCAGTTCTTC
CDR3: CASSEWSYNEQFF

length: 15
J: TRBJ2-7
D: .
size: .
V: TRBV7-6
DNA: TGTGCCAGCAGCTTAGGGGACATCCTACCCTACGAGCAGTACTTC
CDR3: CASSLGDILPYEQYF

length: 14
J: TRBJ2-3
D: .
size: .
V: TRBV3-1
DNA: TGTGCCAGCAGCCAAGCAGGTCTGGGGGATACGCAGTATTTT
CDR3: CASSQAGLGDTQYF

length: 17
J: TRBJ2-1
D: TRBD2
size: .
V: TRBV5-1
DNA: TGCGCCAGCAGCTTGGCCCTAGCGGGAGGGCCCTACAATGAGCAGTTCTTC
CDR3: CASSLALAGGPYNEQFF

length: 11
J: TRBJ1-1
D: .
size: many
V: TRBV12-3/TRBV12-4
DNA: TGTGCCAGCAGCAGGGACACTGAAGCTTTCTTT
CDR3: CASSRDTEAFF

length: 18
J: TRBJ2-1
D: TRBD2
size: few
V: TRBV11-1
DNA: TGTGCCAGCAGCTTAGCGACGGGAGGGAGATATTCCTACAATGAGCAGTTCTTC
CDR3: CASSLATGGRYSYNEQFF

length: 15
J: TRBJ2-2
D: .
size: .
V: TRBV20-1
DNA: TGCAGTGCTGGGGGAGGGACAACTAACACCGGGGAGCTGTTTTTT
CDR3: CSAGGGTTNTGELFF

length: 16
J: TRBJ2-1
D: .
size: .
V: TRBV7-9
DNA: TGTGCCAGCAGCTTAGCGCTAATTAAGGGTGATGATGAGCAGTTCTTC
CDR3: CASSLALIKGDDEQFF

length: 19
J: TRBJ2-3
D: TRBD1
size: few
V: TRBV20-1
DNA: TGCAGTGCTAGAGATTCTGGTGGCAGGGGGCGCGACGCAACAGATACGCAGTATTTT
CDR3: CSARDSGGRGRDATDTQYF

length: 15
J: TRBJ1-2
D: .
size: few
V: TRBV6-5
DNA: TGTGCCAGCAGTTACTCGAAACAGGGTAACTATGGCTACACCTTC
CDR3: CASSYSKQGNYGYTF

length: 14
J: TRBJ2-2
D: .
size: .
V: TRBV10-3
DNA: TGTGCCATCAGTGAGTTGCTGAACACCGGGGAGCTGTTTTTT
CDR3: CAISELLNTGELFF

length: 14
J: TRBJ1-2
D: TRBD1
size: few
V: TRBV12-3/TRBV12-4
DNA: TGTGCCAGCAGGTGGACAGGGGGAAGTGGAGGCTACACCTTC
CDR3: CASRWTGGSGGYTF

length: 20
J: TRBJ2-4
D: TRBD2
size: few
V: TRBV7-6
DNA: TGTGCCAGCAGCTTAGGCCCAGCGGGGGGAGTTTCCCTAGCCAAAAACATTCAGTACTTC
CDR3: CASSLGPAGGVSLAKNIQYF

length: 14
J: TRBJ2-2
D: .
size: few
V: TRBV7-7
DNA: TGTGCCAGCAGCCCATCGAGGGTCTCCGGGGAGCTGTTTTTT
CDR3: CASSPSRVSGELFF

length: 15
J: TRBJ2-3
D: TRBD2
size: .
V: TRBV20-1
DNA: TGCAGTGCTAGAACCCCCTTCCAGCGGGGAGATACGCAGTATTTT
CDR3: CSARTPFQRGDTQYF

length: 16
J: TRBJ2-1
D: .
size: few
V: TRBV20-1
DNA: TGCAGTGCTAGAGTCCAGCCGGGAAGCTCCTACAATGAGCAGTTCTTC
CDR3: CSARVQPGSSYNEQFF

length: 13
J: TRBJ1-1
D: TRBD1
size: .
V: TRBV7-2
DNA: TGTGCCAGCACAAAGGACAGGGGCCCTGAAGCTTTCTTT
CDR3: CASTKDRGPEAFF

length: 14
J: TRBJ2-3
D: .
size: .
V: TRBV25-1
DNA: TGTGCCAGCAGTGATCCCCGGTACACAGATACGCAGTATTTT
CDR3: CASSDPRYTDTQYF

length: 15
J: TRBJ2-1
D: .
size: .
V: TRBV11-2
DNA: TGTGCCAGCAGTCCTACCCGGCAGTTCTACAATGAGCAGTTCTTC
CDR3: CASSPTRQFYNEQFF

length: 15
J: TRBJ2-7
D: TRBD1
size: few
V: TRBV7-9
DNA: TGTGCCAGCAGCTTAGTGGGGACAGCCTCGGTACAGCAGTACTTC
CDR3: CASSLVGTASVQQYF

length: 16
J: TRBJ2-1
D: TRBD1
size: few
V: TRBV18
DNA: TGTGCCAGCTCACTCCAGGGGACAGGGGACTACAATGAGCAGTTCTTC
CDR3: CASSLQGTGDYNEQFF

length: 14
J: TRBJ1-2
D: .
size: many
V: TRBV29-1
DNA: TGCAGCGTCCGATTTTGGGAGGGATCCTATGGCTACACCTTC
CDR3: CSVRFWEGSYGYTF

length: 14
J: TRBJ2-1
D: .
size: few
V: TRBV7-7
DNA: TGTGCCAGCAGCCTCGCAGGGGATATCAATGAGCAGTTCTTC
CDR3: CASSLAGDINEQFF

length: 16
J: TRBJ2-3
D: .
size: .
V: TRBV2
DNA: TGTGCCAGCAGTGAAGTCGGCGGGTATAGCACAGATACGCAGTATTTT
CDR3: CASSEVGGYSTDTQYF

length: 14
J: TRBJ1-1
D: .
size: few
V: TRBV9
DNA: TGTGCCAGCAGCATCTTACAGGTGAACACTGAAGCTTTCTTT
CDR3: CASSILQVNTEAFF

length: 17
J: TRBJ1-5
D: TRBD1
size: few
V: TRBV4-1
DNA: TGCGCCAGCAGCCAAGACCCGGACAGGGGCAGCAATCAGCCCCAGCATTTT
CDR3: CASSQDPDRGSNQPQHF

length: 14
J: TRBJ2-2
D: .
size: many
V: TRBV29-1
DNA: TGCAGCGCCCGGGGATCGATGAATGCCGGGGAGCTGTTTTTT
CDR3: CSARGSMNAGELFF

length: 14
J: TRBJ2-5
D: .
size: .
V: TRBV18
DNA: TGTGCCAGCTCACCACCGGTGGGGCAAGAGACCCAGTACTTC
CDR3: CASSPPVGQETQYF

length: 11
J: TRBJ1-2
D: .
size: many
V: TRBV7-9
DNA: TGTGCCAGCAGCTTAACCAGGACATACACCTTC
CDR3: CASSLTRTYTF

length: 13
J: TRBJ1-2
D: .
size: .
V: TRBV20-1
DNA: TGCAGTGCTAGAGATCCGGAAGGGAAGGGCTACACCTTC
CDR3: CSARDPEGKGYTF

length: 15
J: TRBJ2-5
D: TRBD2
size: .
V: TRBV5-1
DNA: TGCGCCAGCAGCAGAACTCTAGCGGGCCAAGAGACCCAGTACTTC
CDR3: CASSRTLAGQETQYF

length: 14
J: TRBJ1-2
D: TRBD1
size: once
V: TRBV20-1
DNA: TGCAGTGCTAGTATCAGGGGGAGTCACTATGGCTACACCTTC
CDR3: CSASIRGSHYGYTF

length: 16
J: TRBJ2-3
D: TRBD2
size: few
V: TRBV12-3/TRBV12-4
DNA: TGTGCCAGCAGTAGAGCGGGAGGTGGGACGACAGATACGCAGTATTTT
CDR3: CASSRAGGGTTDTQYF

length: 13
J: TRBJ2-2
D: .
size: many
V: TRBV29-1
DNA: TGCAGCGTTGGGGGCCTTAGTGGCGGGGAGCTGTTTTTT
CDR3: CSVGGLSGGELFF